The sequence of this TCR beta chain was determined in a study of regulatory T cells in long-lasting Graves disease. Broader study findings: Limited sample numbers may have lowered accuracy.

The time point here: persistent/refractory GD, antithyroid drugs over 5 years with positive TRAb. PBMCs were the source of the RNA used for TCR sequencing. Germline assignment: CDR1 DFQATT and CDR2 SNEGSKA (reference sequence). The V gene lost 3 bases and the J gene lost 4 bases, with 21 bases spanning the gap. The CDR3 loop spans 17 amino acids. This clonotype was seen repeatedly, ten times or more. Its antigen is not identified. Researchers made TCR beta libraries by using iRepertoire HTBI primers and running Arm-PCR on CDR3 regions. In the original analysis: More than 55 TRBV and 11 to 15 TRBJ segments were identified across samples. TCRdb reanalysed the multiplex PCR reads using MiXCR and keeps one entry per CDR3 protein. Here the V and J calls rest on TCRdb's processing, not on the authors' analysis. Counted here are about 310,000 distinct CDR3 sequences, 22% occurring once; the ten biggest clones make up roughly three fifths.

The receptor's source is a female donor with Graves disease. V and J are TRBV20-1 and TRBJ1-4; tentatively, D is TRBD1 (5 bases). The sequenced sample was peripheral blood mononuclear cells (PBMCs), obtained when the disease was refractory, from a patient treated with antithyroid drugs. CDR3 amino acids: CSARTGTIGAVNEKLFF. The DNA of the CDR3 is TGCAGTGCTAGGACCGGGACGATCGGGGCTGTTAATGAAAAACTGTTTTTT.